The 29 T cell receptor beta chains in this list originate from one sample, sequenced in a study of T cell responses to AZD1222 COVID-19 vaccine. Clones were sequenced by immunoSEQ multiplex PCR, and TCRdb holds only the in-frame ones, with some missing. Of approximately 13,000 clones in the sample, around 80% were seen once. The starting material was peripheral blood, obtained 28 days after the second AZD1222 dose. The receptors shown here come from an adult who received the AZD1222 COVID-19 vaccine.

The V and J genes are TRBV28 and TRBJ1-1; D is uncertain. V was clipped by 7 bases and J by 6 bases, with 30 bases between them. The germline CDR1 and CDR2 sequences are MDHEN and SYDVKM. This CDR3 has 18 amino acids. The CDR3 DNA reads TGTGCCAGCAAAAAAAGGTCCCATGACTACGGGTGGCTCTCTGAAGCTTTCTTT. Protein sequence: CASKKRSHDYGWLSEAFF.

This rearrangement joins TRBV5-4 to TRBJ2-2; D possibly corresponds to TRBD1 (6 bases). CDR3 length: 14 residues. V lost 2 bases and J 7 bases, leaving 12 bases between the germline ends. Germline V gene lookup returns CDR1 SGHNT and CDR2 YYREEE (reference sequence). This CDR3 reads CASSFGQSYGELFF. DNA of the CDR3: TGTGCCAGCAGCTTTGGACAGTCGTACGGGGAGCTGTTTTTT.

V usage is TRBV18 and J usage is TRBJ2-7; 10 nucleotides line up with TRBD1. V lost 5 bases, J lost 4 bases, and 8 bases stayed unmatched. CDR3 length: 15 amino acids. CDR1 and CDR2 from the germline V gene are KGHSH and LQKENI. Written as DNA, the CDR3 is TGTGCCAGCTCAACTACCGGGACAGGGGCGTACGAGCAGTACTTC. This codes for CASSTTGTGAYEQYF.

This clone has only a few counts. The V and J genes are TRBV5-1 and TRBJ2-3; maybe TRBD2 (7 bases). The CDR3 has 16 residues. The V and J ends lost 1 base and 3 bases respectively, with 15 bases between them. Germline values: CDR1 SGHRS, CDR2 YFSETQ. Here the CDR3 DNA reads TGCGCCAGCAGCTTGAGGGGGGGCGATCTGACAGATACGCAGTATTTT. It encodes CASSLRGGDLTDTQYF.

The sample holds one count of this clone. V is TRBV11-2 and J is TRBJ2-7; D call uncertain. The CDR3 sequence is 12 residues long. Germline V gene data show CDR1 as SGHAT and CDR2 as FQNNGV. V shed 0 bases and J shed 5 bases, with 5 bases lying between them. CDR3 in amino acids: CASSLEVHEQYF. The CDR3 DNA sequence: TGTGCCAGCAGCTTAGAGGTCCACGAGCAGTACTTC. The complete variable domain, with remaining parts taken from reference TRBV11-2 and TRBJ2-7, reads EAGVAQSPRYKIIEKRQSVAFWCNPISGHATLYWYQQILGQGPKLLIQFQNNGVVDDSQLPKDRFSAERLKGVDSTLKIQPAKLEDSAVYLCASSLEVHEQYFGPGTRLTVT.

This chain's CDR3 is CSVEGTGTQYYGYTF. The CDR3 DNA follows: TGCAGCGTTGAAGGCACGGGCACGCAGTACTATGGCTACACCTTC. This sequence joins TRBV29-1 and TRBJ1-2; D not resolved. V was clipped by 1 base and J by 3 bases, with 15 bases between them. In germline, CDR1 is SQVTM, CDR2 ANQGSEA. This CDR3 comprises 15 residues.

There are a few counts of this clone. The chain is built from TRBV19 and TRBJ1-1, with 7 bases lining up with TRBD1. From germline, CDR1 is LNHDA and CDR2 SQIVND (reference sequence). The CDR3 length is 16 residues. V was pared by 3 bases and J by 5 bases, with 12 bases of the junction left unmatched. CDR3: CASSIPLQGRVTEAFF. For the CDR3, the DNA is TGTGCCAGTAGTATTCCCTTACAGGGGAGAGTAACTGAAGCTTTCTTT. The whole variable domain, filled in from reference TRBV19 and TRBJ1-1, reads DGGITQSPKYLFRKEGQNVTLSCEQNLNHDAMYWYRQDPGQGLRLIYYSQIVNDFQKGDIAEGYSVSREKKESFPLTVTSAQKNPTAFYLCASSIPLQGRVTEAFFGQGTRLTVV.

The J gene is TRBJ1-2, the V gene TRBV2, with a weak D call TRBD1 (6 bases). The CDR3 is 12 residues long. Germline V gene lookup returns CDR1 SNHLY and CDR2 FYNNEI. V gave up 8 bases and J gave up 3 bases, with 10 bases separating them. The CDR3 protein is CASRQEDYGYTF. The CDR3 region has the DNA TGTGCCAGCCGACAGGAGGACTATGGCTACACCTTC.

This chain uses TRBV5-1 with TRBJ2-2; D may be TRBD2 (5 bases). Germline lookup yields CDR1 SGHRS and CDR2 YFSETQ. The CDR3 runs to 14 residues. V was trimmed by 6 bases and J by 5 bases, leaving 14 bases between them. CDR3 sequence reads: CASTGEGWTGELFF. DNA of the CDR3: TGCGCCAGCACCGGAGAGGGTTGGACCGGGGAGCTGTTTTTT.

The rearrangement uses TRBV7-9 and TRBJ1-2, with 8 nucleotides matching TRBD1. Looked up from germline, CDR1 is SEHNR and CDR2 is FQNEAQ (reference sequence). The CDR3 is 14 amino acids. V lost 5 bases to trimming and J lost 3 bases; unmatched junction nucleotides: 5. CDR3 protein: CASSKGQEYYGYTF. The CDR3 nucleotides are TGTGCCAGCAGCAAGGGACAGGAGTACTATGGCTACACCTTC.

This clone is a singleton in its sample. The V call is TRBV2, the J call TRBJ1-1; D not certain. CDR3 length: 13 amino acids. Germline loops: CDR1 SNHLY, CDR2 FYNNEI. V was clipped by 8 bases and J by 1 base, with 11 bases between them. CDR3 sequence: CASGPDQNTEAFF. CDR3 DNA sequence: TGTGCCAGCGGGCCGGACCAGAACACTGAAGCTTTCTTT.

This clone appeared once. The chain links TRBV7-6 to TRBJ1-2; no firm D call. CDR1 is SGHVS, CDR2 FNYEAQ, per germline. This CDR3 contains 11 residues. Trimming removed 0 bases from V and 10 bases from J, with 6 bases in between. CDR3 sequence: CASSLATNYTF. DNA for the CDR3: TGTGCCAGCAGCTTAGCCACTAACTACACCTTC.

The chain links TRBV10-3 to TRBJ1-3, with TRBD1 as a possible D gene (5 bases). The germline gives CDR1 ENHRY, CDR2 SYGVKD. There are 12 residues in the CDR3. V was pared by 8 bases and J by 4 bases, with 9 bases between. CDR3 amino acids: CAIQGTGNTIYF. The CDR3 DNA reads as TGTGCCATCCAGGGTACAGGAAACACCATATATTTT.

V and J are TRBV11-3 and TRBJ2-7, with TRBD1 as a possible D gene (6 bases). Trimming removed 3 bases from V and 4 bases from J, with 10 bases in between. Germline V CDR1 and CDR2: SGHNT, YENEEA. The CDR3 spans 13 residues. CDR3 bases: TGTGCCAGCAGCTTGACAGGAGGATACGAGCAGTACTTC. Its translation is CASSLTGGYEQYF.

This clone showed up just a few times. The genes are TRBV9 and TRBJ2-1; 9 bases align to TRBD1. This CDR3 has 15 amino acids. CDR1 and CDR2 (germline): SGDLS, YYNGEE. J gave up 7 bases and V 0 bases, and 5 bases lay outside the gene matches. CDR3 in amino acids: CASSVAQGARNEQFF. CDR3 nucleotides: TGTGCCAGCAGCGTAGCACAGGGGGCGCGGAATGAGCAGTTCTTC.

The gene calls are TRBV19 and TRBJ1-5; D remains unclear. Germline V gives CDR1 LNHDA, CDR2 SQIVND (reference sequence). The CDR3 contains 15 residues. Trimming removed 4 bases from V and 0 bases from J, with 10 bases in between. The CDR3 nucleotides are TGTGCCAGTAGTAGGGTGCCCTATAGCAATCAGCCCCAGCATTTT. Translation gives CASSRVPYSNQPQHF.

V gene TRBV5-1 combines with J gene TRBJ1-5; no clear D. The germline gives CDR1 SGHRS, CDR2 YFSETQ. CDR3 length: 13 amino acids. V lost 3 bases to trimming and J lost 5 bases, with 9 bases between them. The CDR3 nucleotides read TGCGCCAGCAGCTCCAGTGGGGATCAGCCCCAGCATTTT. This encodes CASSSSGDQPQHF.

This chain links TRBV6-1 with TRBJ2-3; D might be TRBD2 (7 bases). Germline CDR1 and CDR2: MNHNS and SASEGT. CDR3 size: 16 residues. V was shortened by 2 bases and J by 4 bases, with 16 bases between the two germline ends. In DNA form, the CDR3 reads TGTGCCAGCAGTGAAAAAACCGGCGGGGGCGCAGATACGCAGTATTTT. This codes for CASSEKTGGGADTQYF.

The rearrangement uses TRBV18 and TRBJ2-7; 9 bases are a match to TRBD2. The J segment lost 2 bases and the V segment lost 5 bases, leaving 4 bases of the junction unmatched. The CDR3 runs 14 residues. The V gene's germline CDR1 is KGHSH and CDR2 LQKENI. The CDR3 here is CASSYQRGAYEQYF. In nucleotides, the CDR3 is TGTGCCAGCTCATACCAGCGGGGGGCCTACGAGCAGTACTTC.

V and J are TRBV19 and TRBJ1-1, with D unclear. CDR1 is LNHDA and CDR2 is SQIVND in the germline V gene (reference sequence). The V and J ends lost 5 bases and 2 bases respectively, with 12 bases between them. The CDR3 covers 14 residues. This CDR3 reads CASSLAGLNTEAFF. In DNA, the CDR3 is TGTGCCAGTAGTTTAGCAGGTTTAAACACTGAAGCTTTCTTT. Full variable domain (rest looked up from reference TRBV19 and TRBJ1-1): DGGITQSPKYLFRKEGQNVTLSCEQNLNHDAMYWYRQDPGQGLRLIYYSQIVNDFQKGDIAEGYSVSREKKESFPLTVTSAQKNPTAFYLCASSLAGLNTEAFFGQGTRLTVV.

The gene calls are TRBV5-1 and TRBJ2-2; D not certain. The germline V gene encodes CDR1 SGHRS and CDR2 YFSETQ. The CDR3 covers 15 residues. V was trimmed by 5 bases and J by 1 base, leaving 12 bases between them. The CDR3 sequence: CASSELLGNTGELFF. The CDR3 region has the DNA TGCGCCAGCAGTGAGTTGTTGGGGAACACCGGGGAGCTGTTTTTT.

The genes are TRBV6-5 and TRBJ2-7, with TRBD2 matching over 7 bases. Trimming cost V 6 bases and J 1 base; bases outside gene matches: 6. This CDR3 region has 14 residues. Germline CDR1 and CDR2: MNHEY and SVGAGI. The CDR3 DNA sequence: TGTGCCAGCAGGCGCTCGGGGGGATCCTACGAGCAGTACTTC. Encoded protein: CASRRSGGSYEQYF.

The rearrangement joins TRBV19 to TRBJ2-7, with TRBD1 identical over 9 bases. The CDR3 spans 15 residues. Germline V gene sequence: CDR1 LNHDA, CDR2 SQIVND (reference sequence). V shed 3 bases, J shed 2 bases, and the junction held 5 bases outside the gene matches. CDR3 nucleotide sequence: TGTGCCAGTAGTATCCTAGGGACAGGGACCTACGAGCAGTACTTC. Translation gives CASSILGTGTYEQYF.

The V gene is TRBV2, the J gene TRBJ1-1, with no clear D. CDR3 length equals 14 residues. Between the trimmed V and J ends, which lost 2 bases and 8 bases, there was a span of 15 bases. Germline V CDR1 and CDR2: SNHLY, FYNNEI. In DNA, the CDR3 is TGTGCCAGCAGTGAATGGTATAAGGAAGGGGAAGCTTTCTTT. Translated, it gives CASSEWYKEGEAFF.

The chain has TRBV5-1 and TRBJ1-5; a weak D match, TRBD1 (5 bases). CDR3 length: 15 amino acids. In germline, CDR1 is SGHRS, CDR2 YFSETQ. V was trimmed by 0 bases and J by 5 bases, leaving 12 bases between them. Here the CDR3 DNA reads TGCGCCAGCAGCTTGGCCCCAGGGACCGATCAGCCCCAGCATTTT. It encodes CASSLAPGTDQPQHF. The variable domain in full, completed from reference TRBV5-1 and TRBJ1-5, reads KAGVTQTPRYLIKTRGQQVTLSCSPISGHRSVSWYQQTPGQGLQFLFEYFSETQRNKGNFPGRFSGRQFSNSRSEMNVSTLELGDSALYLCASSLAPGTDQPQHFGDGTRLSIL.

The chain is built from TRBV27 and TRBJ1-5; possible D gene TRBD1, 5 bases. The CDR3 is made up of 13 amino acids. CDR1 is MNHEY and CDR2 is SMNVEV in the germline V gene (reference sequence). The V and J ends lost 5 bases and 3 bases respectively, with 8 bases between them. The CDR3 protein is CASSRGSNQPQHF. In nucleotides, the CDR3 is TGTGCCAGCAGTCGGGGGTCCAATCAGCCCCAGCATTTT.

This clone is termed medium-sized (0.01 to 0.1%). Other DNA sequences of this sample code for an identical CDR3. The CDR3 region is CASSLNRDTEAFF. For the CDR3, the DNA is TGTGCCAGCAGCCTAAACAGGGACACTGAAGCTTTCTTT. The chain is built from TRBV6-5 and TRBJ1-1; a possible D gene is TRBD1 (6 bases). Germline assignment: CDR1 MNHEY and CDR2 SVGAGI. The CDR3 totals 13 residues. The germline V and J ends were trimmed by 6 bases and 3 bases, with 11 bases remaining between them.

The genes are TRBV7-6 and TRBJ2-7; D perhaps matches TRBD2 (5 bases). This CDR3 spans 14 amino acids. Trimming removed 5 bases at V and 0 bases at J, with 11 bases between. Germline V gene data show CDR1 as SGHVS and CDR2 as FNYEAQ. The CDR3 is CASSHGLLSYEQYF. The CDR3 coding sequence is TGTGCCAGCAGCCATGGACTTCTCTCCTACGAGCAGTACTTC.

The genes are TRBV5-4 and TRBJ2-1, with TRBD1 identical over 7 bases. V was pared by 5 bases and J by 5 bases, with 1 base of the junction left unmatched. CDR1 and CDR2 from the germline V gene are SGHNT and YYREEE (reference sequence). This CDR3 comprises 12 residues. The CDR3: CASRDRNNEQFF. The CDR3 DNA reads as TGTGCCAGCAGGGACAGGAACAATGAGCAGTTCTTC.